Listed here is a single T cell receptor beta chain. No antigen is known for it. No much larger clone exists at a distance of one base, and base qualities are not known. The Qiagen DNeasy kit was used to extract genomic DNA from unsorted PBMCs and from the negatively selected CD4+ and CD8+ fractions. TCR beta CDR3 regions were subjected to amplification by immunoSEQ multiplex PCR with primers that anneal to V and J segments. A synthetic immune receptor repertoire was used to minimize amplification bias, and any residual bias was removed computationally once sequencing was done. In the source study's methods: Custom Python scripts were used to quantify repertoire diversity as the Shannon entropy index. The unsorted, CD4+ and CD8+ repertoires were each analyzed separately, with the exception of combined analyses, where CD4+ and CD8+ sequences were merged in silico. Clonal expansion was defined as at least a 2-fold frequency increase after treatment relative to C1D1, with a pseudocount of 0.5 for undetected baseline clones. Singleton clones were defined as clones with 0 or 1 copy at C1D1, and non-singleton clones were defined as clones with 2 or more copies. Clones expanded in unsorted samples were assigned a CD4+, CD8+ or unknown annotation through matching of protein sequences in sorted samples from the same patient. Wilcoxon tests on paired samples were used to test changes in diversity from C1D1 to C4D1. Not all clones reach the TCRdb copy of this immuneACCESS table, which keeps in-frame sequences only. Checked studies attribute under half of the gap to unresolved V genes and leave the rest unexplained. That table supplies the V and J calls and clone size; D and trimming were determined from the DNA. This sample comprises 45,000 to 50,000 clones, 80% of them detected only once. Of the sample, roughly 20% is held by the ten largest clones.

The sample belongs to a study of PD-1 blockade in classical Hodgkin lymphoma (dated by TCRdb to about 2020). Context from the whole study: Nivolumab dosing was 3 mg/kg intravenously every 2 weeks, continuing until either disease progression or unacceptable toxicity. The study used CyTOF and TCR beta sequencing to define a peripheral blood immune signature of response to PD-1 blockade in classical Hodgkin lymphoma.

Trimming takes 3 bases off V and 0 bases off J; junction bases not matched to a gene: 3. There are 16 amino acids in the CDR3, from cysteine to phenylalanine inclusive. The kept DNA is CDR3 alone, 48 bases in frame from the first base. Via the germline V gene, CDR1 is MNHNS and CDR2 SASEGT. Interpreted using the paper, the time point label stands for: cycle 2 day 1 (C2D1) of nivolumab. Every trial patient had relapsed following autologous stem cell transplantation, and prior brentuximab vedotin exposure was what differed among cohorts A, B and C. A total of roughly 60 patients with relapsed/refractory classical Hodgkin lymphoma made up the trial cohort, and each patient's best overall response was complete response, partial response or progressive disease. Trial patients were treated with single-agent nivolumab in the multi-cohort phase II CheckMate 205 trial. An independent review committee assessed best overall response by applying the 2007 International Working Group response criteria. Trial PBMCs were collected just before the start of nivolumab (C1D1) and during therapy at cycle 2 day 1 and cycle 4 day 1. After peripheral blood was drawn into 8 mL Vacutainer Cell Preparation Tubes, PBMCs were isolated by centrifugation and then cryopreserved.

The full study reports these points: A significant rise by C4D1 was seen in CD4+ but not CD8+ TCR diversity (p=0.0027 vs p=0.16), with the rise being most apparent in complete responders (p=0.02). Newly diagnosed patients were reported to have lower baseline TCR diversity than healthy donors, and relapsed/refractory patients were reported to have lower baseline TCR diversity still. The study was limited to a single clinical trial cohort, and causes of repertoire differences, possibly disease activity or prior therapy, remained undefined. Among trial patients, those achieving complete response had baseline diversity similar to that of newly diagnosed patients, while diversity was significantly lower in partial responders and progressors. Lower diversity was seen in patients whose nivolumab began less than 1 year after ASCT, and these patients were left out of later analyses so that immune reconstitution would not confound the results.

Sample: peripheral blood mononuclear cells (PBMCs), taken before the second cycle of nivolumab. The rearranged chain carries TRBV6-1 and TRBJ1-4, with 8 junctional bases fitting TRBD1. This TCR was sampled from a human donor with classical Hodgkin lymphoma. The DNA is TGTGCCAGCAGTGACAGGGGGCTTACAACTAATGAAAAACTGTTTTTT. It is translated as CASSDRGLTTNEKLFF.